Below, 11 T cell receptor beta chains from the same sample are listed, as sequenced in a study of T cells in Graves' hyperthyroidism and ophthalmopathy. Amplified TCR beta CDR3 regions derived from RNA transcripts. During a first-round RT-PCR of the TCR CDR3, the HTBI primer set was used. TCRdb reprocessed the multiplex PCR reads via MiXCR and lists one record per CDR3 protein. This sample has hundreds of thousands of distinct CDR3 sequences, with approximately 18% found just once. Sequenced material: blood. These receptors were obtained from a woman in her fifties or sixties with Graves' hyperthyroidism that later progressed to Graves' ophthalmopathy.

This clonotype was seen many times. The genes are TRBV11-2 and TRBJ1-4; D is uncertain. Germline CDR1 and CDR2: SGHAT and FQNNGV. The germline V and J ends were trimmed by 1 base and 8 bases, with 14 bases remaining between them. The CDR3 covers 15 residues. CDR3 DNA: TGTGCCAGCAGCTTAGTATACGGGTTGCAGGAAAAACTGTTTTTT. As protein: CASSLVYGLQEKLFF.

This clonotype has only a few counts. The V call is TRBV9, the J call TRBJ1-2; D is undetermined. The CDR3 runs 15 residues. Between the trimmed V and J ends, which lost 2 bases and 7 bases, there was a span of 18 bases. Germline CDR1 reads SGDLS; CDR2 reads YYNGEE. CDR3 nucleotide sequence: TGTGCCAGCAGCGTCGAGATCGGGCTCTACTGTGGCTACACCTTC. It specifies CASSVEIGLYCGYTF.

This clonotype showed up just once. Given a much more abundant clone one base away, this may be a read error. The chain combines TRBV2 with TRBJ2-7; TRBD1 or TRBD2 may be the D gene (7 bases each). The CDR3 runs to 16 residues. Germline V gene data show CDR1 as SNHLY and CDR2 as FYNNEI. CDR3 sequence (DNA): TGTGCCAGCAGGGAGACAGGGACTACCCTCCTACACGAGCGGTACTTC. Translating gives CASRETGTTLLHERYF.

In the case of this clonotype: This could be a read error, since a much larger clone is one nucleotide away. This chain links TRBV12-3 or TRBV12-4 with TRBJ2-5; 12 bases map to TRBD2. The J call may not be correct, given that the DNA end is closer to TRBJ2-1. This CDR3 has 16 residues. The chain's CDR3 is CASSLVRTSGMLPQFF. In DNA form, the CDR3 reads TGTGCCAGCAGTCTCGTCCGGACTAGCGGGATGTTACCCCAGTTCTTC.

This clonotype was observed a handful of times. The rearrangement links TRBV2 to TRBJ2-6, with 9 positions matching TRBD1. From germline, CDR1 is SNHLY and CDR2 FYNNEI. The length of the CDR3 is 18 residues. Trimming cost V 8 bases and J 0 bases; bases outside gene matches: 11. CDR3 bases: TGTGCCAGCGTCCCCCGGGACAGGGCTATCTCTGGGGCCAACGTCCTGACTTTC. This encodes CASVPRDRAISGANVLTF. The complete variable domain, with remaining parts taken from reference TRBV2 and TRBJ2-6, reads EPEVTQTPSHQVTQMGQEVILRCVPISNHLYFYWYRQILGQKVEFLVSFYNNEISEKSEIFDDQFSVERPDGSNFTLKIRSTKLEDSAMYFCASVPRDRAISGANVLTFGAGSRLTVL.

This clonotype was counted many times. This chain joins TRBV12-3 or TRBV12-4 and TRBJ2-1, with D perhaps TRBD2 (6 bases). V was pared by 8 bases and J by 5 bases, with 22 bases between. The CDR3 length is 16 residues. CDR3 residues: CASVHGAGGNDNEQFF. Written as DNA, the CDR3 is TGTGCCAGCGTCCATGGCGCCGGGGGAAACGACAATGAGCAGTTCTTC.

This clonotype was seen many times. One end of the junction does not line up with germline, which may come from a read error. This chain links TRBV5-1 with TRBJ1-1, with TRBD1 matching over 12 bases. CDR3 length: 15 residues. Looked up from germline, CDR1 is SGHRS and CDR2 is YFSETQ. The CDR3 is CASSLGQGAGTEAFF. The CDR3 bases are TGTGCCAGCAGCCTGGGACAGGGGGCTGGGACTGAAGCTTTCTTT.

This clonotype was seen ten or more times. The V call is TRBV5-1, the J call TRBJ2-5; D gene ambiguous. In germline, CDR1 is SGHRS, CDR2 YFSETQ. The CDR3 is made up of 15 amino acids. V lost 2 bases, J lost 5 bases, and 16 bases lay in between. For the CDR3, the DNA is TGCGCCAGCAGCTTTCTTGTGACTGATGAGGAGACCCAGTACTTC. Translating it yields CASSFLVTDEETQYF.

This clonotype was picked up a small number of times. The rearrangement links TRBV2 to TRBJ1-6; 7 bases map to TRBD1. Germline-derived CDR1 and CDR2 are SNHLY and FYNNEI. The length of the CDR3 is 14 residues. The junction had 8 bases not matched to a gene; V was cut back by 7 bases and J by 8 bases. This chain's CDR3 is CASMNTRGDSPLHF. CDR3 DNA: TGTGCCAGCATGAATACCAGGGGGGATTCACCCCTCCACTTT.

This clonotype was observed a few times. V gene TRBV9 combines with J gene TRBJ2-1; D may match TRBD1 or TRBD2 (5 bases each). Trimming took off 6 bases at V and 2 bases at J, with 9 bases between the two ends. The CDR3 has 13 amino acids. Germline V gives CDR1 SGDLS, CDR2 YYNGEE. DNA for the CDR3: TGTGCCAGCACGAGGGGACCCTACAATGAGCAGTTCTTC. Its protein is CASTRGPYNEQFF. The whole variable domain, remainder taken from reference TRBV9 and TRBJ2-1, is DSGVTQTPKHLITATGQRVTLRCSPRSGDLSVYWYQQSLDQGLQFLIQYYNGEERAKGNILERFSAQQFPDLHSELNLSSLELGDSALYFCASTRGPYNEQFFGPGTRLTVL.

This clonotype was seen a handful of times. This chain links TRBV19 with TRBJ1-2, with D unclear. The germline V gene encodes CDR1 LNHDA and CDR2 SQIVND (reference sequence). This CDR3 contains 14 residues. Trimming took off 1 base at V and 5 bases at J, with 11 bases between the two ends. The CDR3 DNA is TGTGCCAGTAGTATAGTCTCGGCACAGTATGGCTACACCTTC. Its translation is CASSIVSAQYGYTF.